This T cell receptor (beta chain) was profiled in a study of cytomegalovirus exposure and HLA in healthy donors. Whole-study findings and limits: Per a prior analysis, the majority of TCR beta V segments were productive roughly 87% or roughly 30% of the time. Clonal expansion was found to be greater in HLA-associated TCR beta chains than in equally common others in a later analysis. Rare TCR sequences predominated, though certain public TCRs were found in many donors.

Both 60 Vbeta primers and 13 Jbeta primers went into the PCR. Assay used: immunoSEQ multiplex PCR; TCRdb lists only in-frame clones, some missing. Of 150,000 or so clones detected, approximately 79% appear once; the ten largest clones hold 6.5% to 8%. This CDR3 is 14 amino acids long. CDR1 SGHRS and CDR2 YFSETQ come from the germline V gene. Between the trimmed V and J ends, which lost 4 bases and 7 bases, there was a span of 12 bases. For this clone: Its antigen is still unknown.

The origin of this receptor is a woman aged 40 to 50 in good health and CMV-seropositive. The material sequenced was PBMCs. The chain carries TRBV5-1 and TRBJ1-6; D possibly corresponds to TRBD1 (6 bases). CDR3 sequence reads: CASSIGQTNSPLHF. The DNA for the CDR3 is TGCGCCAGCAGCATTGGACAGACAAATTCACCCCTCCACTTT.